Listed here are 25 T cell receptor beta chains from one sample, sequenced in a study of blood T cell repertoires in COVID-19. Profiling relied on immunoSEQ multiplex PCR, and the TCRdb table lists in-frame clones only, not all of them. Here the sample spans 85,000 to 130,000 clones, about 70% being singletons. Sequencing used peripheral blood. The receptor set was obtained from a human donor with acute or convalescent COVID-19. The donor label of this sample is uncertain.

The chain uses TRBV7-6 and TRBJ2-7; TRBD1 matches 9 bases. The CDR3 consists of 15 residues. From germline, CDR1 is SGHVS and CDR2 FNYEAQ. Germline trimming cut 5 bases from V and 3 bases from J; bases unmatched to any gene: 8. The CDR3 is CASSSPGTGFYEQYF. The CDR3 DNA is TGTGCCAGCAGCAGCCCCGGGACAGGGTTCTACGAGCAGTACTTC.

The rearrangement uses TRBV7-9 and TRBJ2-7, with 8 positions matching TRBD1. The V gene end was trimmed by 4 bases and the J gene end by 2 bases; junction bases not matched to a gene: 19. This CDR3 has 19 amino acids. Per the germline V gene, CDR1 is SEHNR and CDR2 is FQNEAQ (reference sequence). The CDR3 protein is CASSWGPKAGTGNPYEQYV. The CDR3 DNA reads as TGTGCCAGCAGCTGGGGACCCAAAGCCGGGACAGGAAACCCCTACGAGCAGTACGTC.

The chain joins TRBV6-5 to TRBJ1-2, with D maybe TRBD1 (5 bases). Per germline, CDR1 MNHEY and CDR2 SVGAGI. CDR3 length: 13 residues. The V and J ends lost 6 bases and 3 bases respectively, with 11 bases between them. CDR3 coding DNA: TGTGCCAGCAGGCTCAGGGTTGACTATGGCTACACCTTC. It translates to CASRLRVDYGYTF.

CDR3 in amino acids: CASSLRDRHEKLFF. The CDR3 nucleotides read TGTGCCAGCAGCTTAAGGGACAGACATGAAAAACTGTTTTTT. The chain links TRBV7-8 to TRBJ1-4; 7 bases fit TRBD1. CDR3 length: 14 amino acids. The J segment lost 6 bases and the V segment lost 2 bases, leaving 3 bases of the junction unmatched. The V gene's germline CDR1 is SGHVS and CDR2 FQNEAQ.

The V and J genes are TRBV6-5 and TRBJ1-5; 9 bases fit TRBD1. Germline CDR1 MNHEY, CDR2 SVGAGI. The CDR3 consists of 15 residues. The trim removed 5 bases at V and 10 bases at J, leaving 12 bases unmatched. The chain's CDR3 is CASSLGQGTGDPQHF. For the CDR3, the DNA is TGTGCCAGCAGTCTAGGACAGGGGACCGGGGATCCCCAGCATTTT.

This sequence joins TRBV4-1 and TRBJ2-1; 9 positions match TRBD1. Trimming took 0 bases from V and 9 from J; bases not matched to a gene: 6. Germline CDR1 is MGHRA and CDR2 is YSYEKL. The CDR3 extends over 15 amino acids. CDR3 sequence reads: CASSQERQGVREQFF. The CDR3 DNA reads as TGCGCCAGCAGCCAAGAACGACAGGGGGTACGTGAGCAGTTCTTC.

The CDR3 spells CASSWAALAETQYF. The CDR3 DNA sequence: TGCGCCAGCAGCTGGGCCGCCCTAGCAGAGACCCAGTACTTC. The rearrangement uses TRBV5-1 and TRBJ2-5; weak D call: TRBD2 (5 bases). Germline CDR1 SGHRS, CDR2 YFSETQ. This CDR3 comprises 14 residues. With 3 bases removed from V and 4 bases from J, the gap between germline ends came to 13 bases.

The DNA of the CDR3 is TGTGCCAGCAGAACCGGGACTAGCGGGGGGGCCTCCTACAATGAGCAGTTCTTC. Amino acids: CASRTGTSGGASYNEQFF. V usage is TRBV2 and J usage is TRBJ2-1, with 16 bases aligning to TRBD2. This CDR3 spans 18 amino acids. CDR1 and CDR2 from the germline V gene are SNHLY and FYNNEI. V was clipped by 6 bases and J by 0 bases; unmatched bases: 5.

CDR3 nucleotide sequence: TGCGCCAGCAGCCAAGCCCCTAGCGGGGGGTACAATGAGCAGTTCTTC. Translation: CASSQAPSGGYNEQFF. The chain uses TRBV4-1 and TRBJ2-1; TRBD2 matches 11 bases. CDR3 length: 16 residues. Trimming took 1 base from V and 4 from J; bases not matched to a gene: 3. CDR1 is MGHRA, CDR2 YSYEKL, per germline.

This chain joins TRBV9 and TRBJ1-6; 8 bases are a match to TRBD1. With 4 bases clipped from V and 5 bases from J, the junction kept 8 bases outside the gene matches. This CDR3 has 16 amino acids. Germline lookup yields CDR1 SGDLS and CDR2 YYNGEE. The CDR3 nucleotides are TGTGCCAGCAGCCCCAGCAACAGGGGGGATAATTCACCCCTCCACTTT. Its protein is CASSPSNRGDNSPLHF. Full variable domain (remainder filled in from reference TRBV9 and TRBJ1-6): DSGVTQTPKHLITATGQRVTLRCSPRSGDLSVYWYQQSLDQGLQFLIQYYNGEERAKGNILERFSAQQFPDLHSELNLSSLELGDSALYFCASSPSNRGDNSPLHFGNGTRLTVT.

This clone was counted a single time. The gene calls are TRBV2 and TRBJ2-3; D is possibly TRBD2 (5 bases). V was shortened by 5 bases and J by 2 bases, with 11 bases between the two germline ends. Looked up from germline, CDR1 is SNHLY and CDR2 is FYNNEI. The CDR3 spans 14 residues. The CDR3 DNA is TGTGCCAGCAGTAGAAGCGGAATCACAGATACGCAGTATTTT. It yields the protein CASSRSGITDTQYF. The entire variable domain, with the rest obtained from reference TRBV2 and TRBJ2-3, is as follows: EPEVTQTPSHQVTQMGQEVILRCVPISNHLYFYWYRQILGQKVEFLVSFYNNEISEKSEIFDDQFSVERPDGSNFTLKIRSTKLEDSAMYFCASSRSGITDTQYFGPGTRLTVL.

The V call is TRBV21-1, the J call TRBJ1-4; TRBD1 reflects the table's D call only, with no check against the DNA. TRBV21-1 is described as a pseudogene. The CDR3 contains 12 residues. As DNA, the CDR3 is TGTGCCAGCAGCAAAGTCCGCAGTCAACTGTTTTTT. It codes for CASSKVRSQLFF.

The V gene is TRBV12-3 or TRBV12-4, the J gene TRBJ2-1; D remains ambiguous. Trimming took off 3 bases at V and 7 bases at J, with 10 bases between the two ends. There are 13 residues in the CDR3. CDR3 sequence reads: CASSFYSQNEQFF. CDR3 sequence (DNA): TGTGCCAGCAGTTTTTACAGTCAGAATGAGCAGTTCTTC.

This chain joins TRBV6-5 and TRBJ1-2; 8 nucleotides align to TRBD1. This CDR3 has 12 amino acids. Germline lookup yields CDR1 MNHEY and CDR2 SVGAGI. The V and J ends lost 8 bases and 2 bases, in that order; junction bases with no gene match: 1. CDR3: CASRTGNYGYTF. The CDR3 nucleotides are TGTGCCAGCCGGACAGGGAACTATGGCTACACCTTC.

The chain joins TRBV6-5 to TRBJ2-2; TRBD2 matches at 10 bases. V lost 7 bases and J lost 3; bases outside the gene matches: 5. The CDR3 length is 15 residues. The germline V gene has CDR1 MNHEY and CDR2 SVGAGI. This chain's CDR3 is CASTTAGGHTGELFF. The CDR3 DNA reads as TGTGCCAGCACCACAGCGGGGGGGCACACCGGGGAGCTGTTTTTT.

A word on this clone: The junction and the germline gene differ at one end; a read error may be behind it. V usage is TRBV6-5 and J usage is TRBJ1-2, with D unresolved. The germline V gene has CDR1 MNHEY and CDR2 SVGAGI. CDR3 length: 11 amino acids. CDR3: CASSYSRAAHF. CDR3 coding DNA: TGTGCCAGCAGTTACTCGAGGGCTGCACACTTC.

The CDR3 bases are TGTGCCAGCAGTGTACGAGGGACATCCTACGAGCAGTACGTC. Translating it yields CASSVRGTSYEQYV. J is TRBJ2-7 and V is TRBV2, with a possible D match to TRBD1 (6 bases). Trimming shortened V by 4 bases and J by 1 base, and 11 bases separated the two germline ends. Per the germline V gene, CDR1 is SNHLY and CDR2 is FYNNEI. This CDR3 is 14 amino acids long.

The chain combines TRBV19 with TRBJ1-4; no clear D. V was shortened by 4 bases and J by 2 bases, with 14 bases between the two germline ends. The CDR3 loop spans 16 amino acids. Germline V gene lookup returns CDR1 LNHDA and CDR2 SQIVND (reference sequence). CDR3 bases: TGTGCCAGTAGTACTGCAGGATTTTGGACTAATGAAAAACTGTTTTTT. Translation gives CASSTAGFWTNEKLFF.

The chain links TRBV5-5 to TRBJ1-6, with D possibly TRBD1 on 6 matching bases. This CDR3 spans 14 amino acids. The V gene lost 4 bases and the J gene lost 9 bases, with 14 bases spanning the gap. Germline CDR1 SGHKS, CDR2 YYEKEE (reference sequence). The DNA of the CDR3 is TGTGCCAGCAGCCACTTACAGGGCGGTTCACCCCTCCACTTT. Translated, it gives CASSHLQGGSPLHF.

This chain joins TRBV19 and TRBJ2-1, with TRBD1 matching over 9 bases. Germline V gene data show CDR1 as LNHDA and CDR2 as SQIVND (reference sequence). V was pared by 5 bases and J by 5 bases, with 10 bases of the junction left unmatched. CDR3 length equals 16 residues. The CDR3 reads CASSALPGQGNNEQFF. CDR3 coding DNA: TGTGCCAGTAGTGCCCTCCCGGGACAGGGCAACAATGAGCAGTTCTTC.

The rearrangement links TRBV15 to TRBJ2-3, with D possibly matching TRBD1 (6 bases). Germline CDR1 LNHNV, CDR2 YYDKDF (reference sequence). Trimming removed 3 bases from V and 10 bases from J, with 14 bases in between. The CDR3 has 13 amino acids. Here the CDR3 reads CATSSDPDRPQYF. The CDR3, as DNA: TGTGCCACCAGCAGCGATCCTGACAGGCCGCAGTATTTT.

This chain links TRBV9 with TRBJ2-5, with 11 bases identical to TRBD1. The trim removed 6 bases at V and 4 bases at J, leaving 8 bases unmatched. CDR3 size: 15 residues. Germline V CDR1 and CDR2: SGDLS, YYNGEE. CDR3 coding DNA: TGTGCCAGCAACCGCGGACAGGGGGCGTCAGAGACCCAGTACTTC. The encoded protein is CASNRGQGASETQYF.

In nucleotides, the CDR3 is TGTGCCAGCAGCTTGAAAGGGGCCTCTGGAAACACCATATATTTT. Translating gives CASSLKGASGNTIYF. The gene calls are TRBV5-4 and TRBJ1-3; the D gene is possibly TRBD1 (5 bases). The CDR3 sequence is 15 residues long. V lost 1 base, J lost 0 bases, and 8 bases lay in between. Germline V lookup: CDR1 SGHNT, CDR2 YYREEE (reference sequence).

The chain uses TRBV19 and TRBJ1-6; TRBD1 matches at 7 bases. Germline trimming cut 4 bases from V and 6 bases from J; bases unmatched to any gene: 9. From germline, CDR1 is LNHDA and CDR2 SQIVND (reference sequence). The CDR3 spans 16 residues. CDR3 region: CASSKHRDSVNSPLHF. The CDR3, as DNA: TGTGCCAGTAGTAAACACCGGGACAGTGTTAATTCACCCCTCCACTTT.

The table lists this clone with a few counts. An end of the junction differs from the germline gene, which may be a read error. The chain has TRBV28 and TRBJ1-5; unclear D gene. The CDR3 spans 14 residues. Germline V gene lookup returns CDR1 MDHEN and CDR2 SYDVKM. CDR3 nucleotide sequence: TGTGCCAGCAGTTTATCAATTAGCGATCAGCCCCAGCATTTT. Protein product: CASSLSISDQPQHF.